This paragraph reports one T cell receptor beta chain. What it recognizes is unknown. The V and J ends lost 1 base and 7 bases respectively, with 14 bases between them. The CDR3 runs 14 residues. Per germline, CDR1 SEHNR and CDR2 FQNEAQ (reference sequence). The sample is drawn from a study of Ad26.COV2.S vaccination and SARS-CoV-2 variants. Study information: Donor joined the COV1001 Ad26.COV2.S trial arm. Recipients of Ad26.COV2.S got it intramuscularly, once or twice 56 days apart. Study outcomes and limitations: An underestimation of total T cell responses may have resulted from the TCR breadth and depth analyses.

Method: immunoSEQ multiplex PCR; TCRdb's copy keeps in-frame clones and lacks some. Among roughly 460,000 clones listed, roughly nine tenths were seen once. The treatment denotes: 15 to 20 received Ad26.COV2.S at low or high dose, single or two shots; about 5 received placebo; per-sample allocation not given. Sample collection was performed on day 63 after the first vaccine or placebo injection. An Ad26 vector expressing Wuhan-strain SARS-CoV-2 spike served as the vaccine. The origin of this receptor is a person aged 18-65 years who received the Ad26.COV2.S COVID-19 vaccine or a placebo. The starting material was peripheral blood, obtained in a trial of Ad26.COV2.S vaccine versus placebo. The V and J genes are TRBV7-9 and TRBJ2-7; TRBD1 might be the D (6 bases). CDR3: CASSLEGRGPEQYF. CDR3 sequence (DNA): TGTGCCAGCAGCTTAGAGGGCAGGGGCCCGGAGCAGTACTTC.